This T cell receptor beta chain stems from a study of T cells in Graves' hyperthyroidism and ophthalmopathy (dated by TCRdb to about 2019). About the study as a whole: Peripheral blood was collected at initial diagnosis, before any treatment. To identify TCR V-J signatures that set the groups apart, the researchers used a discovery cohort of roughly 100 patients, made up of 43 with Graves' ophthalmopathy and 57 with stable Graves' hyperthyroidism. The paper describes TCR Vbeta CDR3 sequencing of 140 or so peripheral blood samples, made up of 43 ophthalmopathy patients, 70 to 75 hyperthyroidism patients and 17 progressor patients. The 75 to 100 discovery patients were divided at random into training and test sets in a 7:3 ratio. After sampling, hyperthyroidism patients received methimazole starting at 30 mg daily, and ophthalmopathy patients received high-dose intravenous methylprednisolone. The study also compared thyroid tissue and blood T-cell repertoires from a handful of Graves' hyperthyroidism patients. Prospective prediction of ophthalmopathy was tested in an independent validation cohort consisting of some 18 hyperthyroidism patients and 17 patients who later progressed to ophthalmopathy. The paper's findings and limits, for the study overall: No statistical method was used to set the sample size in advance, and investigators knew the group allocation. In validation, the model predicted progression to ophthalmopathy with just under 71% sensitivity and 72% to 85% specificity, a median of about 6.7 months before onset. Most expanded thyroid clonotypes (frequency above 0.001) were also detected in blood, suggesting blood repertoires may reflect thyroid immune responses. In cross-validation, a model built on a 13 V-J signature told ophthalmopathy apart from stable hyperthyroidism with 85% to 90% sensitivity and around 83% specificity, and in testing the same model reached 80%/75%.

The hyperthyroidism patients were between 18 and 65 years old and newly diagnosed, with a disease duration of less than 2 months. Patients with uncontrolled infections, other autoimmune diseases, pregnancy or lactation were excluded. Diagnoses were established on the basis of clinical symptoms, serum thyroxine and TRAb, thyroid ultrasound, and orbital computed tomography. Blood from progressor patients was drawn when they were first diagnosed with hyperthyroidism, before any ophthalmopathy symptoms appeared. Ficoll-Paque density gradient centrifugation was used to isolate PBMCs from 10 ml of fresh peripheral blood. Progressor patients were initially diagnosed with Graves' hyperthyroidism and developed ophthalmopathy during follow-up. Total RNA was extracted with Trizol reagent, and quality was checked on an Agilent 2100 Bioanalyzer. Including the terminal cysteine and phenylalanine, the CDR3 comprises 20 residues. The read is trimmed to its CDR3 DNA, 60 bases read in frame from base 1. The germline V and J ends show losses of 2 bases and 4 bases respectively, and no gene match explains 16 bases of the junction. The germline V gene encodes CDR1 LNHDA and CDR2 SQIVND (reference sequence).

This clonotype registers as medium-sized (0.01 to 0.1%) within its sample. The antigen this receptor binds is unknown. No quality values exist for individual bases; no much larger clone is one base distant. TCR beta CDR3 regions were amplified from RNA transcripts. For the first round of RT-PCR on the TCR CDR3, the HTBI primer set was used together with the Qiagen OneStep RT-PCR kit. The libraries were constructed in a second round of multiplex PCR and then size-selected and purified. Paired-end sequencing of the libraries was performed with 100 bp reads on an Illumina HiSeq2000. Under the source paper's analysis protocol: SOAPnuke was used to process the raw data, with reads discarded if the reads contained adapters or uncalled bases, had a mean Phred below 15, or lacked an exact constant-primer or identifier match. High-quality paired reads were merged using COPE v1.2.5, and each unique nucleotide sequence was defined as a clonotype. MiTCR v1.1 was used to align the clonotypes against IMGT TRBV, TRBD and TRBJ reference segments. Only V-J combinations with frequency above 0.0001, covering 99.2% of repertoires, were analysed. A TCS score was defined as the ratio between F50 (clonal expansion) and ExV (chaos), using BLOSUM62-based TCRdist between CDR3 peptides within each V-J. Welch's t-statistics and random forest reduced just over 500 V-J features to roughly 13, which were used in a naive Bayes classifier (R e1071). TCRdb reanalyzed the raw reads on its own, using fastp at Q25 for trimming and MiXCR for clone calling, and kept in-frame beta chains. One record per CDR3 amino acid sequence lists the most common genes and DNA. The V and J calls were determined by TCRdb, not by the authors. The sample has about 130,000 distinct CDR3 sequences on record, approximately 20% of them singletons. The leading ten clones occupy around two thirds of the sample.

The receptor chain draws on TRBV19 and TRBJ2-7; 14 bases in between match TRBD2. Sequenced input: blood. The source is a woman between 45 and 65 years old with Graves' hyperthyroidism that later progressed to Graves' ophthalmopathy. The sequence in DNA is TGTGCCAGTAGTATACGGCCGGGACTAGCGGGAGTTGGGCTGGAGTACGAGCAGTACTTC. Its product reads: CASSIRPGLAGVGLEYEQYF.